The 25 T cell receptor beta chains given below trace back to one sample, sequenced in a study of cytomegalovirus exposure and HLA in healthy donors. The PCR ran on 60 Vbeta and 13 Jbeta primers. Sequenced by immunoSEQ multiplex PCR; TCRdb stores in-frame clones only, minus some. Here the sample spans about 65,000 clones, 60% to 65% being singletons. Sequencing was carried out using PBMCs. Every receptor here comes from a man aged 25-45 years in good health and CMV-seronegative.

The chain recombines TRBV25-1 with TRBJ2-6; D might be TRBD1 (5 bases). V was shortened by 7 bases and J by 0 bases, with 7 bases between the two germline ends. Germline-derived CDR1 and CDR2 are MGHDK and SYGVNS. The CDR3 has 14 residues. The CDR3 nucleotides read TGTGCCAGCATGGGGCACTCTGGGGCCAACGTCCTGACTTTC. Translated: CASMGHSGANVLTF.

The J gene is TRBJ1-4, the V gene TRBV5-1, with TRBD1 as a possible D gene (6 bases). CDR1 SGHRS and CDR2 YFSETQ come from the germline V gene. V lost 4 bases and J 7 bases, leaving 17 bases between the germline ends. CDR3 size: 15 residues. CDR3 amino acids: CASSGGQRGAEKLFF. The CDR3 bases are TGCGCCAGCAGCGGAGGACAGCGTGGGGCTGAAAAACTGTTTTTT. Full variable domain (rest looked up from reference TRBV5-1 and TRBJ1-4): KAGVTQTPRYLIKTRGQQVTLSCSPISGHRSVSWYQQTPGQGLQFLFEYFSETQRNKGNFPGRFSGRQFSNSRSEMNVSTLELGDSALYLCASSGGQRGAEKLFFGSGTQLSVL.

The chain joins TRBV7-2 to TRBJ2-3, with 8 bases matching TRBD1. The germline V gene has CDR1 SGHTA and CDR2 FQGNSA. With 1 base clipped from V and 3 bases from J, the junction kept 3 bases outside the gene matches. This CDR3 is 15 amino acids long. CDR3 nucleotide sequence: TGTGCCAGCAGCTTAGGGAGGACAGGGACAGATACGCAGTATTTT. Translating gives CASSLGRTGTDTQYF.

In its sample, this clone was seen once. The chain combines TRBV18 with TRBJ2-7; D possibly corresponds to TRBD1 (5 bases). Germline CDR1 and CDR2: KGHSH and LQKENI. The CDR3 is 14 residues long. V gave up 2 bases and J gave up 3 bases, with 11 bases separating them. The CDR3 sequence: CASSPTGPDYEQYF. CDR3 nucleotide sequence: TGTGCCAGCTCACCAACAGGACCGGACTACGAGCAGTACTTC.

The chain joins TRBV4-1 to TRBJ1-5; TRBD1 agrees at 9 bases. This CDR3 region has 16 residues. V lost 0 bases and J lost 5; bases outside the gene matches: 5. Germline V gene data show CDR1 as MGHRA and CDR2 as YSYEKL. The CDR3 DNA sequence: TGCGCCAGCAGCCAAGAAGGCGACAGGGGGGATCAGCCCCAGCATTTT. Residues: CASSQEGDRGDQPQHF.

This clone was counted between two and nine times. J is TRBJ1-6 and V is TRBV14; D gene unclear. The CDR3 loop spans 13 amino acids. With 4 bases removed from V and 6 bases from J, the gap between germline ends came to 7 bases. Looked up from germline, CDR1 is SGHDN and CDR2 is FVKESK. The CDR3, as DNA: TGTGCCAGCAGCCTCTCCCCTAATTCACCCCTCCACTTT. It codes for CASSLSPNSPLHF.

V usage is TRBV4-1 and J usage is TRBJ2-3, with D tentatively TRBD2 (6 bases). Germline CDR1 MGHRA, CDR2 YSYEKL. V shed 4 bases and J shed 1 base, with 24 bases lying between them. There are 19 residues in the CDR3. CDR3 bases: TGCGCCAGCAGCCCCTCGGACTATCGCCTCAGGTGGGGCACAGATACGCAGTATTTT. Translation: CASSPSDYRLRWGTDTQYF.

The V gene is TRBV6-5, the J gene TRBJ2-1, with a tentative D call TRBD2 (6 bases). Germline V CDR1 and CDR2: MNHEY, SVGAGI. The CDR3 runs 13 residues. V lost 2 bases and J 12 bases, leaving 14 bases between the germline ends. The CDR3 DNA is TGTGCCAGCAGTTACCCGGGACTGGCGGGGCAGTTCTTC. This sequence encodes CASSYPGLAGQFF.

The chain has TRBV11-2 and TRBJ1-2; possible D gene TRBD1, 6 bases. Trimming cost V 8 bases and J 6 bases, with 13 bases left between them. CDR1 is SGHAT, CDR2 FQNNGV, per germline. The CDR3 length is 12 residues. In DNA form, the CDR3 reads TGTGCCAGCGGGGGCGAAGAGAATGGCTACACCTTC. Translated: CASGGEENGYTF.

This rearrangement joins TRBV6-5 to TRBJ1-2; D not resolved. This CDR3 contains 14 residues. V was trimmed by 4 bases and J by 2 bases, leaving 11 bases between them. The germline V gene encodes CDR1 MNHEY and CDR2 SVGAGI. This CDR3 reads CASSSWQNNYGYTF. The CDR3 region has the DNA TGTGCCAGCAGTTCGTGGCAGAACAACTATGGCTACACCTTC.

DNA of the CDR3: TGTGCCAGTAGTAAGGGACAGGGCTCCTACGAGCAGTACTTC. It encodes CASSKGQGSYEQYF. This rearrangement joins TRBV19 to TRBJ2-7; TRBD1 matches 9 bases. The germline gives CDR1 LNHDA, CDR2 SQIVND (reference sequence). This CDR3 comprises 14 residues. Trimming removed 4 bases from V and 0 bases from J; junction bases left unmatched: 1.

V usage is TRBV29-1 and J usage is TRBJ1-2; D unclear. Trimming pared 3 bases from V and 6 bases from J, leaving 17 bases between. Looked up from germline, CDR1 is SQVTM and CDR2 is ANQGSEA. CDR3 length equals 14 residues. Written as DNA, the CDR3 is TGCAGCGTTGATTGGTACGGCGGGGTCCATGGCTACACCTTC. Protein: CSVDWYGGVHGYTF.

This chain connects TRBV27 to TRBJ1-2; 10 nucleotides agree with TRBD1. Germline CDR1 is MNHEY and CDR2 is SMNVEV (reference sequence). Trimming took 6 bases from V and 2 from J; bases not matched to a gene: 3. The CDR3 length is 14 residues. The CDR3 sequence: CASRATGGNYGYTF. CDR3 nucleotide sequence: TGTGCCAGCAGGGCGACAGGGGGCAACTATGGCTACACCTTC.

The chain is built from TRBV5-1 and TRBJ1-1, with D tentatively TRBD1 (5 bases). The CDR3 sequence is 13 residues long. V lost 4 bases and J lost 3, with 10 bases in between. Germline-derived CDR1 and CDR2 are SGHRS and YFSETQ. The DNA for the CDR3 is TGCGCCAGCAGCACCCAGGGTTACACTGAAGCTTTCTTT. This encodes CASSTQGYTEAFF. Together with reference TRBV5-1 and TRBJ1-1, the CDR3 gives the full variable domain: KAGVTQTPRYLIKTRGQQVTLSCSPISGHRSVSWYQQTPGQGLQFLFEYFSETQRNKGNFPGRFSGRQFSNSRSEMNVSTLELGDSALYLCASSTQGYTEAFFGQGTRLTVV.

V and J are TRBV7-9 and TRBJ2-7; unclear D gene. Germline V lookup: CDR1 SEHNR, CDR2 FQNEAQ (reference sequence). This CDR3 comprises 12 residues. V lost 5 bases, J lost 5 bases, and 10 bases lay in between. In nucleotides, the CDR3 is TGTGCCAGCAGCGAGACTGGCAACGAGCAGTACTTC. Its translation is CASSETGNEQYF.

This chain joins TRBV7-9 and TRBJ1-2; 8 nucleotides line up with TRBD1. J gave up 9 bases and V 0 bases, and 3 bases lay outside the gene matches. Per the germline V gene, CDR1 is SEHNR and CDR2 is FQNEAQ (reference sequence). The CDR3 sequence is 13 residues long. The CDR3 DNA reads TGTGCCAGCAGCTTAGCGACAGGGGTTAGCTACACCTTC. Translation gives CASSLATGVSYTF.

J is TRBJ2-3 and V is TRBV11-3, with D unclear. V lost 2 bases and J lost 3, with 12 bases in between. CDR1 and CDR2 (germline): SGHNT, YENEEA. The CDR3 has 15 amino acids. The CDR3 loop is CASSLSPLGTDTQYF. The CDR3 nucleotides read TGTGCCAGCAGCTTATCCCCCCTCGGGACAGATACGCAGTATTTT.

Note on this clone: Without the conserved terminal phenylalanine or tryptophan, this CDR3 likely stems from a read error. No DNA is shown, since the ends of the CDR3 on it are uncertain; the CDR3 is the one TCRdb lists. The rearrangement uses TRBV6-1 and TRBJ2-7; TRBD1 is the table's D call, not checked against the DNA. From germline, CDR1 is MNHNS and CDR2 SASEGT. The CDR3 region is 8 residues in length, termini included. CDR3: CARRTGRL.

This clone was observed once. The chain couples TRBV5-1 to TRBJ1-4; D is perhaps TRBD1 (6 bases). The CDR3 runs to 14 residues. Germline-derived CDR1 and CDR2 are SGHRS and YFSETQ. Trimming took 4 bases from V and 8 from J, leaving 15 bases between them. CDR3 protein: CASSVGGGSEKLFF. The CDR3 coding sequence is TGCGCCAGCAGCGTGGGGGGGGGCTCAGAAAAACTGTTTTTT.

In the case of this clone: Different DNA sequences within this sample yield the same CDR3. The chain recombines TRBV29-1 with TRBJ2-5; 9 bases are a match to TRBD1. The CDR3 length is 13 residues. With 4 bases clipped from V and 1 base from J, the junction kept 1 base outside the gene matches. Per the germline V gene, CDR1 is SQVTM and CDR2 is ANQGSEA. In DNA form, the CDR3 reads TGCAGCGTTGCGACAGGGGGCCAAGAGACCCAGTACTTC. This sequence encodes CSVATGGQETQYF.

This chain uses TRBV5-1 with TRBJ1-2; D is perhaps TRBD1 (6 bases). This CDR3 spans 14 amino acids. CDR1 SGHRS and CDR2 YFSETQ come from the germline V gene. V was pared by 5 bases and J by 3 bases, with 14 bases between. Written as DNA, the CDR3 is TGCGCCAGCAGTTCCGAAACAGGGTACTATGGCTACACCTTC. This codes for CASSSETGYYGYTF.

The rearrangement joins TRBV7-2 to TRBJ2-2, with TRBD2 matching over 8 bases. The germline V gene encodes CDR1 SGHTA and CDR2 FQGNSA. CDR3 size: 16 residues. Trimming cost V 3 bases and J 4 bases; bases outside gene matches: 7. This CDR3 is CASSFFSGTSTGELFF. CDR3 nucleotides: TGTGCCAGCAGCTTTTTTTCCGGGACTAGCACCGGGGAGCTGTTTTTT.

This clone was picked up a small number of times. This chain connects TRBV5-1 to TRBJ2-7; 7 nucleotides line up with TRBD1. The CDR3 spans 12 residues. Germline assignment: CDR1 SGHRS and CDR2 YFSETQ. V lost 3 bases, J lost 3 bases, and 0 bases stayed unmatched. As DNA, the CDR3 is TGCGCCAGCAGCTGGGACAGCTACGAGCAGTACTTC. Its translation: CASSWDSYEQYF. Complete variable domain (other parts from reference TRBV5-1 and TRBJ2-7): KAGVTQTPRYLIKTRGQQVTLSCSPISGHRSVSWYQQTPGQGLQFLFEYFSETQRNKGNFPGRFSGRQFSNSRSEMNVSTLELGDSALYLCASSWDSYEQYFGPGTRLTVT.

J is TRBJ2-1 and V is TRBV5-1; possibly TRBD2 for D (6 bases). This CDR3 is 15 amino acids long. Deletions cut 2 bases from V and 3 bases from J, with 12 bases between. Germline loops: CDR1 SGHRS, CDR2 YFSETQ. Here the CDR3 DNA reads TGCGCCAGCAGCTTTACGGGGGAAGGCTACAATGAGCAGTTCTTC. Residues: CASSFTGEGYNEQFF.

The V gene is TRBV11-3, the J gene TRBJ2-3; a possible D gene is TRBD2 (7 bases). Germline V gene data show CDR1 as SGHNT and CDR2 as YENEEA. The CDR3 consists of 15 residues. The ends were cut back, 0 bases at V and 4 bases at J, with 11 bases in the middle. CDR3 region: CASSLDGGGSDTQYF. CDR3 sequence (DNA): TGTGCCAGCAGCTTAGATGGCGGGGGCTCAGATACGCAGTATTTT.